These 2 T cell receptor beta chains were sequenced from one sample in a study of T cell responses to AZD1222 COVID-19 vaccine. Only in-frame clones appear in the TCRdb table, and some are missing; sequencing was by immunoSEQ multiplex PCR. This repertoire shows about 180,000 clones, around nine tenths found once; its top ten account for about 3%. The sequencing here drew on peripheral blood, taken on day 0 of AZD1222 vaccination. The receptors were gathered from an adult in good health.

V and J are TRBV10-3 and TRBJ1-1; no reliable D call. This CDR3 is 14 amino acids long. CDR1 is ENHRY, CDR2 SYGVKD, per germline. V lost 4 bases, J lost 5 bases, and 14 bases lay in between. CDR3 in DNA: TGTGCCATCAGTGCCAGGACTTTGGGGACTGAAGCTTTCTTT. It yields the protein CAISARTLGTEAFF.

The chain combines TRBV29-1 with TRBJ2-1; D perhaps matches TRBD2 (5 bases). Germline V gene sequence: CDR1 SQVTM, CDR2 ANQGSEA. The CDR3 totals 13 residues. V was pared by 4 bases and J by 0 bases, with 7 bases between. The CDR3 reads CSVASGSYNEQFF. The CDR3 nucleotides are TGCAGCGTTGCGAGCGGCTCCTACAATGAGCAGTTCTTC.